This T cell receptor (beta chain) is drawn from a study of blood T cell repertoires in COVID-19. The wider study: T cells, B-cell-depleted T cells, or PBMCs supplied cDNA or gDNA.

In the original analysis: Estimates of nucleated cell counts were drawn from the amplification of reference gene primers. Clones were read by immunoSEQ multiplex PCR, and TCRdb kept only the in-frame ones, dropping some. V and J calls plus clone size are reproduced from that table; the DNA served to infer D and trimming. The sample holds some 120,000 clones, about 85% seen once. The CDR3 is 18 amino acids. Germline V gene sequence: CDR1 LGHNA, CDR2 YNFKEQ. V was clipped by 5 bases and J by 0 bases; unmatched bases: 11. The TCR was taken from a man aged 65 to 85 with acute or convalescent COVID-19. The chain combines TRBV4-2 with TRBJ2-2, with 8 bases fitting TRBD2. The sample consisted of peripheral blood. In DNA form, the CDR3 reads TGTGCCAGCAGCTGGACTCTTATCGGGGGGGCGAACACCGGGGAGCTGTTTTTT. Translated, it gives CASSWTLIGGANTGELFF.